The next 9 T cell receptor beta chains were all read from a single sample in a study of T cell repertoires in cytomegalovirus infection. Their target antigens are unknown. TCRdb re-derived calls from the reads in MiXCR, one entry per CDR3 protein. The table has a few hundred thousand distinct CDR3 sequences, 25% seen once. The material was cultured PBMCs, obtained from culture after CMV antigen stimulation. The receptors stem from a human donor in good health (CMV status not recorded). Some clones in this sample may be carry-over from other donors' samples.

For this clonotype: This may be a read error, as it is one base from a much larger clone. The CDR3 is CASSTTSGFTETQYF. The CDR3 coding sequence is TGTGCCAGCAGCACGACTAGCGGGTTTACAGAAACGCAGTATTTT. The chain employs TRBV7-4 and TRBJ2-3, with 10 bases fitting TRBD2. The CDR3 is 15 residues long. Germline V CDR1 and CDR2: SGHVT, SQSDAQ.

The rearrangement links TRBV19 to TRBJ1-1, with a weak D call TRBD1 (5 bases). Germline V CDR1 and CDR2: LNHDA, SQIVND (reference sequence). The V end was cut by 0 bases, the J end by 4 bases, with 9 bases between. The CDR3 is made up of 14 amino acids. The CDR3 bases are TGTGCCAGTAGTATAGATGGGGGGACCACTGAAGCTTTCTTT. This sequence encodes CASSIDGGTTEAFF.

This clonotype was found many times. The gene calls are TRBV11-3 and TRBJ1-6, with 7 positions matching TRBD1. The CDR3 consists of 17 residues. V was clipped by 3 bases and J by 7 bases; unmatched bases: 12. The germline gives CDR1 SGHNT, CDR2 YENEEA. DNA of the CDR3: TGTGCCAGCAGCTTTGGGTTTGGGGACAGCCCAAATTCACCCCTCCACTTT. Its translation is CASSFGFGDSPNSPLHF.

J is TRBJ2-7 and V is TRBV28, with TRBD1 as a possible D gene (5 bases). Trimming pared 4 bases from V and 6 bases from J, leaving 19 bases between. Looked up from germline, CDR1 is MDHEN and CDR2 is SYDVKM. The CDR3 spans 15 residues. This CDR3 is CASSSSRYRNSEQYF. As DNA, the CDR3 is TGTGCCAGCAGTTCAAGTAGATACAGGAACTCCGAGCAGTACTTC.

This clonotype counts as medium-sized. The chain carries TRBV6-1 and TRBJ1-1; 10 positions match TRBD1. The germline gives CDR1 MNHNS, CDR2 SASEGT. CDR3 size: 15 residues. J was trimmed by 0 bases and V by 8 bases; bases with no gene match: 6. The CDR3 here is CASHWTGGVNTEAFF. Here the CDR3 DNA reads TGTGCCAGCCACTGGACAGGGGGGGTGAACACTGAAGCTTTCTTT.

V is TRBV12-3 or TRBV12-4 and J is TRBJ2-1, with 13 bases lining up with TRBD2. CDR3 length: 15 amino acids. The V segment lost 6 bases and the J segment 8 bases; nucleotides outside the gene matches: 7. The CDR3 is CASRTSGRQVDEQFF. The CDR3 nucleotides are TGTGCCAGCAGGACTAGCGGGAGGCAGGTGGATGAGCAGTTCTTC.

Note on this clonotype: This may be a read error: a much more frequent sequence differs by one nucleotide. The chain recombines TRBV7-2 with TRBJ2-3, with a tentative D call TRBD1 (5 bases). CDR3 size: 15 residues. Per the germline V gene, CDR1 is SGHTA and CDR2 is FQGNSA. Trimming shortened V by 5 bases and J by 6 bases, and 18 bases separated the two germline ends. The CDR3 sequence is CASSPMAGLGDTQYF. The CDR3 nucleotides read TGTGCCAGCAGCCCGATGGCAGGGCTTGGGGATACGCAGTATTTT.

This clonotype was picked up many times. The chain uses TRBV7-2 and TRBJ2-3, with 14 positions matching TRBD2. The trim removed 5 bases at V and 3 bases at J, leaving 4 bases unmatched. This CDR3 has 16 amino acids. Germline CDR1 is SGHTA and CDR2 is FQGNSA. The CDR3 DNA follows: TGTGCCAGCAGCCCCGGGACTAGCGGGAGAACAGATACGCAGTATTTT. This encodes CASSPGTSGRTDTQYF. The entire variable domain, with the rest obtained from reference TRBV7-2 and TRBJ2-3, is as follows: GAGVSQSPSNKVTEKGKDVELRCDPISGHTALYWYRQSLGQGLEFLIYFQGNSAPDKSGLPSDRFSAERTGGSVSTLTIQRTQQEDSAVYLCASSPGTSGRTDTQYFGPGTRLTVL.

Only a few counts were recorded for this clonotype. The rearrangement uses TRBV10-3 and TRBJ1-1; the match to TRBD1 covers 7 bases. The CDR3 has 15 residues. V was clipped by 3 bases and J by 4 bases; unmatched bases: 8. Germline CDR1 ENHRY, CDR2 SYGVKD. Here the CDR3 DNA reads TGTGCCATCAGTGACCCGGGACAGTCCTCCACTGAAGCTTTCTTT. Amino acids: CAISDPGQSSTEAFF.